The present entry profiles one T cell receptor (beta chain) with its context. What it binds is not known. This entry belongs to a study of T cell repertoires in cytomegalovirus infection. In TCRdb, the reads were re-called with MiXCR into one record per CDR3 protein. The sample contains 65,000 to 90,000 distinct CDR3 sequences, approximately 3.6% of which appear only once. This CDR3 spans 16 amino acids. Germline CDR1 is SGHVT and CDR2 is SQSDAQ. Trimming removed 5 bases at V and 8 bases at J, with 22 bases between. Overall study results and limits: Dominating the ex vivo response were TCR beta clonotypes that were CMV-specific and HLA-C-restricted.

The source of this sequence is a human donor in good health (CMV status not recorded). Some clones in this sample may be carry-over from other donors' samples. Specimen: PBMCs. V is TRBV7-4 and J is TRBJ1-5; D is uncertain. CDR3 loop: CASSPEVGSAREPQHF. The CDR3 nucleotides read TGTGCCAGCAGCCCAGAGGTCGGGAGCGCGAGGGAGCCCCAGCATTTT.